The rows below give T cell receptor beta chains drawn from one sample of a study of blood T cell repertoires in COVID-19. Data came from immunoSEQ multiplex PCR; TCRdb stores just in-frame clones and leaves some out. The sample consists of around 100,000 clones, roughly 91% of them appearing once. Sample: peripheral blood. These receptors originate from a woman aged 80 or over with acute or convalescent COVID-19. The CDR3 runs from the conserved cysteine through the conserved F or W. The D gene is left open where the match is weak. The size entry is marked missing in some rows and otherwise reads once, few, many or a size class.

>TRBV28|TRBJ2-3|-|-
CASLQREFYNTQYF
TGTGCCAGCCTCCAACGGGAGTTTTATAATACGCAGTATTTT
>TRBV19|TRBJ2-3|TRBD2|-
CASSQGLAADTQYF
TGTGCCAGTAGTCAGGGACTAGCGGCAGATACGCAGTATTTT
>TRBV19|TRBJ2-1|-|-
CASSIEAGRSYNEQFF
TGTGCCAGTAGTATAGAGGCAGGGAGGTCCTACAATGAGCAGTTCTTC
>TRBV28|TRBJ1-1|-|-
CASSLSGAVAFF
TGTGCCAGCAGTTTAAGCGGGGCGGTGGCTTTCTTT
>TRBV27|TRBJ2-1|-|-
CASSSLSGVLVEQFF
TGTGCCAGCAGTAGCTTGAGTGGAGTATTGGTAGAGCAGTTCTTC
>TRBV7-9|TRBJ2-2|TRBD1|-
CASSFLWGTVAGELFF
TGTGCCAGCAGCTTTCTGTGGGGGACAGTCGCCGGGGAGCTGTTTTTT
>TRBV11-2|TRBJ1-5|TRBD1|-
CASSSRQGSRQPQHF
TGTGCCAGCAGCTCGCGACAGGGGTCAAGACAGCCCCAGCATTTT
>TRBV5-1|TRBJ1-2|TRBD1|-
CASSFRTGEYGYTF
TGCGCCAGCAGCTTTCGAACAGGGGAGTATGGCTACACCTTC
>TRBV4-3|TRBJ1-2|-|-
CASSQGSRWGYTF
TGCGCCAGCAGCCAAGGGTCTAGGTGGGGCTACACCTTC
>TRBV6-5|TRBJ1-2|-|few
CASSYSRVAKNYGYTF
TGTGCCAGCAGTTACTCTCGGGTAGCCAAAAACTATGGCTACACCTTC
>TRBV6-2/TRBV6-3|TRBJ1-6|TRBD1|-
CASSYPGTGGNSPLHF
TGTGCCAGCAGTTACCCCGGGACAGGGGGCAATTCACCCCTCCACTTT
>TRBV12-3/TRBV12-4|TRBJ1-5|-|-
CASSENTNQPQHF
TGTGCCAGCAGTGAAAACACCAATCAGCCCCAGCATTTT
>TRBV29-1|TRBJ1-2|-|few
CSPIESADGYTF
TGCAGCCCGATAGAAAGTGCGGATGGCTACACCTTC
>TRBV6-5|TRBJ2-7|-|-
CASRESRMYEQYF
TGTGCCAGCAGGGAGTCAAGGATGTACGAGCAGTACTTC
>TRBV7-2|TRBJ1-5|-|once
CASSPDFTGFNQPQHF
TGTGCCAGCAGCCCGGACTTTACAGGGTTCAATCAGCCCCAGCATTTT
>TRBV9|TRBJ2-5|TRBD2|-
CASSVSLAGEETQYF
TGTGCCAGCAGCGTTTCACTAGCGGGGGAAGAGACCCAGTACTTC
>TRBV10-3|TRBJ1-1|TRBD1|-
CAISANTGTGGTEAFF
TGTGCCATCAGTGCCAATACCGGGACAGGGGGCACTGAAGCTTTCTTT
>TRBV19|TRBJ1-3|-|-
CATAGLSGNTIYF
TGTGCCACCGCGGGACTCTCTGGAAACACCATATATTTT
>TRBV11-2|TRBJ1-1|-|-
CASTLGQYLNTEAFF
TGTGCCAGCACCCTCGGACAGTACCTGAACACTGAAGCTTTCTTT
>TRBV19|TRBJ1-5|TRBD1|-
CASSTLRDRGPSNQPQHF
TGTGCCAGTAGTACCCTACGGGACAGGGGGCCGAGCAATCAGCCCCAGCATTTT
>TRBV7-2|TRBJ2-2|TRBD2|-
CASSLPSGTNTGELFF
TGTGCCAGCAGCTTACCTAGCGGGACCAACACCGGGGAGCTGTTTTTT
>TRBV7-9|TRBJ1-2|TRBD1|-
CASSSGTGRGGYTF
TGTGCCAGCAGCTCCGGGACAGGGAGGGGTGGCTACACCTTC
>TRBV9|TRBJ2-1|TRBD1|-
CASTLGTEPYNEQFF
TGTGCCAGCACCCTCGGGACAGAGCCCTACAATGAGCAGTTCTTC
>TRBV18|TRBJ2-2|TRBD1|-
CASSPMTGGNTGELFF
TGTGCCAGCTCACCCATGACAGGGGGAAACACCGGGGAGCTGTTTTTT
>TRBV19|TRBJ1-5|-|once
CASTPEGRSNQPQHF
TGTGCCAGTACCCCCGAGGGGAGGAGCAATCAGCCCCAGCATTTT
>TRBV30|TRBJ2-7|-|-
CAWSAGTALGYEQYF
TGTGCCTGGAGTGCCGGGACTGCCCTGGGGTACGAGCAGTACTTC
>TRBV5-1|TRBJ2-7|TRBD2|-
CASSRLQSGGVHEQYF
TGCGCCAGCAGCCGTCTCCAGTCGGGAGGGGTGCACGAGCAGTACTTC
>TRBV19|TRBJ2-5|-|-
CASPPDGERQLQETQYF
TGTGCCAGTCCCCCGGACGGCGAAAGACAGTTACAAGAGACCCAGTACTTC
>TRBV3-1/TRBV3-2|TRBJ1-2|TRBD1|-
CASSPGTGSLYGYTF
TGTGCCAGCAGCCCCGGGACAGGGTCTCTCTATGGCTACACCTTC
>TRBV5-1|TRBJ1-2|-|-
CASRKSIQGRGGYTF
TGCGCCAGCAGAAAAAGTATACAGGGAAGGGGTGGCTACACCTTC
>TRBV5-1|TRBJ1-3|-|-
CASSLSVSGNTIYF
TGCGCCAGCAGCTTGTCGGTCTCTGGAAACACCATATATTTT